This T cell receptor beta chain was found in a study of identical twins. The study's findings and limits: Diverse VJ usage suggested most zero-insertion clonotypes were not invariant T cells. Twins' surplus sharing was weaker for beta out-of-frame sequences. Cross-sectional statistics, not tracking of the same donors, supported the conclusions.

Germline lookup yields CDR1 SNHLY and CDR2 FYNNEI. This CDR3 is built from 15 residues. V lost 8 bases and J lost 9; bases outside the gene matches: 9. TCRdb processed the 5' RACE reads anew with MiXCR; each CDR3 protein has one entry. The table lists about 570,000 distinct CDR3 sequences, more than 9% of them singletons, with around 3% in the top ten. On this clonotype itself: Antigen unknown.

A further study also used this sample, focusing on yellow fever vaccine responses in identical twins.

This sequence was found in a woman between 18 and 30 years old in good health. Sequencing used PBMCs. V and J are TRBV2 and TRBJ1-6; 11 bases fit TRBD1. CDR3 nucleotides: TGTGCCAGCGGGGGGACAGGGGGTTTAGGTTCACCCCTCCACTTT. This gives the protein CASGGTGGLGSPLHF. Full variable domain (rest looked up from reference TRBV2 and TRBJ1-6): EPEVTQTPSHQVTQMGQEVILRCVPISNHLYFYWYRQILGQKVEFLVSFYNNEISEKSEIFDDQFSVERPDGSNFTLKIRSTKLEDSAMYFCASGGTGGLGSPLHFGNGTRLTVT.